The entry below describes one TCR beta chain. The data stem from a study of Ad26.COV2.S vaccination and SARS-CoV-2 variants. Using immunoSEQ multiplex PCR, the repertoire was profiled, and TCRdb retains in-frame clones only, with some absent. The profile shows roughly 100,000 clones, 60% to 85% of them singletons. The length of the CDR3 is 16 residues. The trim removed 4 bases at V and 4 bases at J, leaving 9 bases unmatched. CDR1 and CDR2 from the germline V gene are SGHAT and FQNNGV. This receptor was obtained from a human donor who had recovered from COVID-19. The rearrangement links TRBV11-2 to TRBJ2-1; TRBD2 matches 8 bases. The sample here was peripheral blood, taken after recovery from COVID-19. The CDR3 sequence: CASSSRERGIYNEQFF. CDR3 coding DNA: TGTGCCAGCAGCTCCCGTGAGCGGGGGATTTACAATGAGCAGTTCTTC.